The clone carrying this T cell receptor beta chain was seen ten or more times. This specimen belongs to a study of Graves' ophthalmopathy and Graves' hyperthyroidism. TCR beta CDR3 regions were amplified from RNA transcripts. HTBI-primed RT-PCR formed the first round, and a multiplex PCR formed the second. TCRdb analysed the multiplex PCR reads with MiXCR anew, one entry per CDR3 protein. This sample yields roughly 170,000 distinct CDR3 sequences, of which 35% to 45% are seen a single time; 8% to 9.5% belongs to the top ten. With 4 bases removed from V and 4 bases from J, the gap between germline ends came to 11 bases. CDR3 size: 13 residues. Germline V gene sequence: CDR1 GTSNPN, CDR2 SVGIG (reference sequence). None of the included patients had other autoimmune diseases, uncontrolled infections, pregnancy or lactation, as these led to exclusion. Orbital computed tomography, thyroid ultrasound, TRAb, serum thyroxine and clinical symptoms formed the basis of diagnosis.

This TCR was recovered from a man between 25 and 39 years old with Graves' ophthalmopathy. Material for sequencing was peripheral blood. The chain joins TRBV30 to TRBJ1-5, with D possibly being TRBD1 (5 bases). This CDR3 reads CAWTPGLNQPQHF. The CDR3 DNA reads TGTGCCTGGACCCCGGGGCTAAATCAGCCCCAGCATTTT.